This is a list of T cell receptor beta chains from one sample in a study of lymphopenia after photon versus proton radiotherapy. TCRdb's copy holds only in-frame clones and misses some; the assay was immunoSEQ multiplex PCR. The sample lists about 25,000 clones, around 90% occurring once. The sample was peripheral blood, taken from a patient treated with photon-based radiotherapy. Source of these receptors: a man in his forties or fifties with gastric cancer. Both conserved end residues are part of each CDR3. D genes are given only for firm matches. The size entry is marked missing in some rows and otherwise reads once, few, many or a size class.

V	D	size	J	CDR3	DNA
TRBV7-2	.	.	TRBJ2-6	CASSPQGSGANVLTF	TGTGCCAGCAGCCCGCAGGGTTCTGGGGCCAACGTCCTGACTTTC
TRBV2	.	.	TRBJ2-1	CASSVRGNEQFF	TGTGCCAGCAGTGTTAGGGGGAATGAGCAGTTCTTC
TRBV9	TRBD1	.	TRBJ1-2	CASSVEGGGGYTF	TGTGCCAGCAGCGTAGAAGGGGGCGGCGGCTACACCTTC
TRBV10-3	TRBD2	.	TRBJ2-3	CAISGLAGGGTDTQYF	TGTGCCATCAGTGGACTAGCGGGGGGTGGCACAGATACGCAGTATTTT
TRBV7-8	.	.	TRBJ1-1	CASSAVGNARTEAFF	TGTGCCAGCAGCGCCGTTGGGAACGCGAGAACTGAAGCTTTCTTT
TRBV11-2	.	.	TRBJ2-1	CASSSQGFNNEQFF	TGTGCCAGCAGCTCTCAGGGCTTCAACAATGAGCAGTTCTTC
TRBV18	.	.	TRBJ1-1	CASSPRELWAEAFF	TGTGCCAGCTCACCCCGGGAACTTTGGGCTGAAGCTTTCTTT
TRBV19	.	.	TRBJ1-6	CASSIGWESSYNSPLHF	TGTGCCAGTAGTATTGGGTGGGAGAGCTCCTATAATTCACCCCTCCACTTT
TRBV7-2	.	.	TRBJ2-2	CASTLGGNTGELFF	TGTGCCAGCACCCTAGGGGGGAACACCGGGGAGCTGTTTTTT
TRBV29-1	.	once	TRBJ1-1	CSVVTTGPHTEAFF	TGCAGCGTTGTAACTACAGGGCCGCACACTGAAGCTTTCTTT
TRBV6-1	.	.	TRBJ2-2	CASPADRPTGELFF	TGTGCCAGCCCCGCCGACAGGCCCACCGGGGAGCTGTTTTTT
TRBV30	.	.	TRBJ1-3	CAWSVLSRTGNTIYF	TGTGCCTGGAGTGTACTTAGCCGTACCGGAAACACCATATATTTT
TRBV6-5	.	.	TRBJ1-2	CASSYAGSGTGYTF	TGTGCCAGCAGTTACGCGGGGTCGGGGACTGGCTACACCTTC
TRBV9	.	.	TRBJ2-3	CASSVDGRSTDTQYF	TGTGCCAGCAGCGTAGATGGCAGAAGCACAGATACGCAGTATTTT
TRBV7-2	.	.	TRBJ1-5	CANKYLGGRKSNQPQHF	TGTGCCAACAAATACTTGGGCGGCAGAAAAAGCAATCAGCCCCAGCATTTT
TRBV21-1	.	.	TRBJ2-4	CASSSRGGAKNIQYF	TGTGCCAGCAGCTCGAGGGGCGGAGCCAAAAACATTCAGTACTTC
TRBV11-2	TRBD1	once	TRBJ2-7	CASSLRTGDYEQYF	TGTGCCAGCAGCTTAAGGACAGGTGACTACGAGCAGTACTTC
TRBV29-1	.	.	TRBJ2-3	CSVDQRSTDTQYF	TGCAGCGTGGACCAGCGGTCCACAGATACGCAGTATTTT
TRBV5-1	.	.	TRBJ2-3	CASSFRTDTQYF	TGCGCCAGCAGCTTCCGCACAGATACGCAGTATTTT
TRBV15	.	.	TRBJ2-3	CATSRDPGRTDTQYF	TGTGCCACCAGCAGAGATCCGGGCAGAACAGATACGCAGTATTTT
TRBV6-6	.	.	TRBJ1-6	CASSLTQANSPLHF	TGTGCCAGCAGCCTGACCCAAGCTAATTCACCCCTCCACTTT
TRBV2	.	.	TRBJ1-3	CASSGVADSGNTIYF	TGTGCCAGCAGTGGAGTGGCGGACTCTGGAAACACCATATATTTT
TRBV9	TRBD1	.	TRBJ1-2	CASSSRTGRSYGYTF	TGTGCCAGCAGCTCCAGGACAGGGAGAAGCTATGGCTACACCTTC
TRBV9	.	.	TRBJ2-3	CASSVGVSNTDTQYF	TGTGCCAGCAGCGTAGGAGTCTCTAACACAGATACGCAGTATTTT
TRBV4-2	.	.	TRBJ1-1	CASSQDGGQGNTEAFF	TGTGCCAGCAGCCAAGATGGGGGGCAGGGGAACACTGAAGCTTTCTTT
TRBV30	.	.	TRBJ1-2	CAWSVLMGSPYGYTF	TGTGCCTGGAGTGTCTTGATGGGCAGTCCATATGGCTACACCTTC
TRBV2	TRBD2	once	TRBJ2-1	CASSEDLAGMEFF	TGTGCCAGCAGTGAAGATCTAGCGGGGATGGAGTTCTTC
TRBV9	.	.	TRBJ1-2	CASSTYGGVSNYGYTF	TGTGCCAGCAGCACATACGGGGGGGTATCCAACTATGGCTACACCTTC
TRBV2	.	few	TRBJ2-3	CASSEMGSTDTQYF	TGTGCCAGCAGTGAAATGGGGTCCACAGATACGCAGTATTTT
TRBV11-2	TRBD1	.	TRBJ1-2	CASSLETRTGHGYTF	TGTGCCAGCAGCTTAGAAACTCGGACAGGGCATGGCTACACCTTC
TRBV30	.	.	TRBJ2-1	CAWSKEGGADYNEQFF	TGTGCCTGGAGTAAAGAGGGGGGAGCTGACTACAATGAGCAGTTCTTC
TRBV4-1	.	.	TRBJ2-1	CASSQHINSGNEQFF	TGCGCCAGCAGCCAACATATAAATAGCGGTAATGAGCAGTTCTTC
TRBV4-2	.	few	TRBJ1-5	CASSQQGSGNQPQHF	TGTGCCAGCAGCCAGCAGGGGTCGGGCAATCAGCCCCAGCATTTT
TRBV6-6	TRBD1	.	TRBJ1-1	CASVKGQGTNTEAFF	TGTGCCAGCGTAAAGGGACAGGGGACGAACACTGAAGCTTTCTTT
TRBV6-1	.	.	TRBJ2-7	CASSEGAESYEQYF	TGTGCCAGCAGTGAAGGAGCGGAGTCCTACGAGCAGTACTTC
TRBV18	TRBD1	.	TRBJ1-2	CASSPGGQNYGYTF	TGTGCCAGCTCACCCGGGGGACAGAACTATGGCTACACCTTC
TRBV30	.	.	TRBJ1-1	CAWSALGVVPEAFF	TGTGCCTGGAGTGCGCTAGGGGTTGTCCCTGAAGCTTTCTTT
TRBV10-3	.	.	TRBJ1-1	CAIGEERNTEAFF	TGTGCCATCGGGGAGGAACGAAACACTGAAGCTTTCTTT
TRBV5-5	.	.	TRBJ1-5	CASSLSGQLNQPQHF	TGTGCCAGCAGCCTTAGTGGACAGTTAAATCAGCCCCAGCATTTT
TRBV15	.	once	TRBJ2-1	CATSSRVGYNEQFF	TGTGCCACCAGCTCACGAGTGGGGTACAATGAGCAGTTCTTC
TRBV29-1	.	.	TRBJ2-1	CSVPTYNEQFF	TGCAGCGTCCCCACCTACAATGAGCAGTTCTTC
TRBV11-2	TRBD1	.	TRBJ1-1	CASSQGQGNTEAFF	TGTGCCAGCAGCCAGGGACAGGGGAACACTGAAGCTTTCTTT
TRBV6-1	.	.	TRBJ1-3	CASRPDSGRNTIYF	TGTGCCAGCAGACCCGACAGCGGGCGAAACACCATATATTTT
TRBV19	TRBD1	.	TRBJ1-2	CASDELGTGIRYTF	TGTGCCAGCGACGAACTCGGGACAGGGATTCGCTACACCTTC
TRBV6-5	.	.	TRBJ1-6	CASSYSHDRPDSPLHF	TGTGCCAGCAGCTACAGCCATGACAGGCCGGATTCACCCCTCCACTTT
TRBV30	.	.	TRBJ1-5	CAWRESSRDSNQPQHF	TGTGCCTGGAGAGAGTCGAGCCGGGACTCCAATCAGCCCCAGCATTTT
TRBV2	.	.	TRBJ2-2	CASSKRRAIPNTGELFF	TGTGCCAGCAGTAAGCGGCGGGCGATTCCGAACACCGGGGAGCTGTTTTTT
TRBV2	TRBD1	medium-sized	TRBJ2-1	CASSNRDRVRNEQFF	TGTGCCAGCAGTAACCGGGACAGGGTCCGGAATGAGCAGTTCTTC
TRBV25-1	.	.	TRBJ1-1	CASSKRDTNYAEAFF	TGTGCCAGCAGTAAACGGGACACCAACTACGCTGAAGCTTTCTTT
TRBV15	.	.	TRBJ2-7	CATSREWDLTYEQYF	TGTGCCACCAGCAGGGAATGGGACTTAACCTACGAGCAGTACTTC
TRBV2	TRBD2	.	TRBJ2-2	CASSEVRLAGGLGGELFF	TGTGCCAGCAGTGAAGTGCGGCTAGCGGGGGGGCTAGGCGGGGAGCTGTTTTTT
TRBV19	TRBD1	.	TRBJ1-2	CASTDRDYGYTF	TGTGCCAGTACGGACAGGGACTATGGCTACACCTTC
TRBV4-1	.	.	TRBJ2-2	CASSQLGTGELFF	TGCGCCAGCAGCCAATTGGGCACCGGGGAGCTGTTTTTT
TRBV11-2	.	.	TRBJ1-2	CASSQSLSGYTF	TGTGCCAGCAGCCAATCCCTATCTGGCTACACCTTC